This T cell receptor (beta chain) was retrieved from a study of T cells after yellow fever vaccination. Study context: Fractions low in cell number were prepared with SMART-Seq v4 Ultra Low Input. Study-wide points: Only a small proportion of the clonotypes turned up in both the CD4 and the CD8 compartments, likely arising from convergent recombination.

In the case of this clonotype: No antigen is known for it.

TCRdb used MiXCR to reprocess the 5' RACE reads, holding one entry per CDR3 protein. The data hold about 500,000 distinct CDR3 sequences, with less than 20% observed a single time. The CDR3 contains 13 residues. Germline V gene sequence: CDR1 SEHNR, CDR2 FQNEAQ (reference sequence). The ends were cut back, 2 bases at V and 4 bases at J, with 8 bases in the middle. This sample comprised PBMCs, obtained less than 6 days after the first yellow fever vaccination. The rearrangement joins TRBV7-9 to TRBJ2-5; D gene uncertain. The source of this sequence is a man aged 18-30 years who received the YFV17D yellow fever vaccine. In DNA form, the CDR3 reads TGTGCCAGCAGCTTAACTTTGAGAGAGACCCAGTACTTC. It translates to CASSLTLRETQYF.